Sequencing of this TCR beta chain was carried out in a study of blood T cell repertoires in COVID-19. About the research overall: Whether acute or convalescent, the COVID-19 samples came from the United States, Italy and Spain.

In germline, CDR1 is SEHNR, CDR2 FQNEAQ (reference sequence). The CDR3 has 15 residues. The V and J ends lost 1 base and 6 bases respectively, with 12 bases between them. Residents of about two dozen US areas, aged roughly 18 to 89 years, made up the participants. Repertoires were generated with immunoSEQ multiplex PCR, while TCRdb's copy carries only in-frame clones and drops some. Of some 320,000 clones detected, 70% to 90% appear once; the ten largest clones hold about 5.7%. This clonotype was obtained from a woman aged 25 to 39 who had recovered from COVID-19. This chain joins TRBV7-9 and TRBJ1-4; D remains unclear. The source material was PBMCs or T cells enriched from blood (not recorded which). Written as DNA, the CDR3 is TGTGCCAGCAGCTTAGGGAACAGAGCTGATGAAAAACTGTTTTTT. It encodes CASSLGNRADEKLFF.